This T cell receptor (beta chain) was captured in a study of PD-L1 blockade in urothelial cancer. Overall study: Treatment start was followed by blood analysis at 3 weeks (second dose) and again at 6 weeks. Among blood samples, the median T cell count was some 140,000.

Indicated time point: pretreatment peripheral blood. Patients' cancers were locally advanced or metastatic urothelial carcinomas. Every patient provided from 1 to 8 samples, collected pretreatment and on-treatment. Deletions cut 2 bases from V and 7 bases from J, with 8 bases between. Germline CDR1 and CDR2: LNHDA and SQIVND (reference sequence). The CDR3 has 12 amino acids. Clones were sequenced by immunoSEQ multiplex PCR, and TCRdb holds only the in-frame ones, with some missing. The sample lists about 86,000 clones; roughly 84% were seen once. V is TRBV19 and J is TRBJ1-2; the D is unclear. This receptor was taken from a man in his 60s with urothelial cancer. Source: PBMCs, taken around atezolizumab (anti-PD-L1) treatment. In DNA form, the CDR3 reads TGTGCCAGTAGTATATTCACCGGTGGCTACACCTTC. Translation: CASSIFTGGYTF.